Each of the 2 T cell receptor beta chains below was sequenced from the same sample in a study of CD8+CD57+ T cells in acquired aplastic anemia. Only patients with CD8+CD57+ cell expansion on flow cytometry were chosen for sequencing. Genomic DNA constituted the template upon which TCR beta VDJ and CDR3 profiling was performed. TCRdb ran MiXCR on the reads and lists one entry per CDR3 protein. This table holds about 150,000 distinct CDR3 sequences, over 50% found once. Sequenced material: sorted CD4+, CD8+, or CD8+CD57+ T cells (not recorded which) from PBMCs. All receptors derive from a human donor with aplastic anemia.

V is TRBV19 and J is TRBJ2-1; D is ambiguous. This CDR3 region has 18 residues. Between the trimmed V and J ends, which lost 5 bases and 1 base, there was a span of 21 bases. Germline CDR1 LNHDA, CDR2 SQIVND (reference sequence). DNA for the CDR3: TGTGCCAGTAGTGTCAATGCCAAGCCGGCGAGGTCCTACAATGAGCAGTTCTTC. Its protein is CASSVNAKPARSYNEQFF.

In this sample, this clonotype turned up a few times. This rearrangement joins TRBV10-3 to TRBJ2-7, with 7 bases that match TRBD2. The J segment lost 3 bases and the V segment lost 4 bases, leaving 6 bases of the junction unmatched. The CDR3 extends over 14 amino acids. Germline V gene lookup returns CDR1 ENHRY and CDR2 SYGVKD. The DNA of the CDR3 is TGTGCCATCAGTGCAATTGCTAGCGGCTACGAGCAGTACTTC. Its protein is CAISAIASGYEQYF.